This TCR beta chain originates from a study of HIV-infected patients and healthy controls (TCRdb year 2014). The method was 5' RACE. The sequencer listed for this sample is Illumina MiSeq. The public reads were reanalyzed by TCRdb: fastp trimming at Q25, MiXCR alignment, in-frame beta chains only. Each record represents a unique CDR3 protein, reported with the most common genes and DNA among its rows. The sample data list more than 60,000 distinct CDR3 sequences, and roughly 21% of these were observed just once. Around 1.4% of the sample lies in the top ten. The CDR3 sequence holds 15 residues, the cysteine and phenylalanine included. CDR3 DNA is the only sequence kept; it has 45 bases, read in frame from the first base. Unmatched junction bases come to 5, with V trimmed by 4 bases and J by 5 bases. Reading the germline V gene (reference sequence) gives CDR1 LNHDA and CDR2 SQIVND. This clonotype came up a few times. It has no known antigen specificity. Base quality data are lacking; no much larger clone is found one base away.

The sequence joins TRBV19 to TRBJ2-2, with 9 central nucleotides matching TRBD1. Sequences were obtained from CD4+ T cells from blood. This clonotype was obtained from a human donor in good health. Read as DNA, the sequence is TGTGCCAGTAGTACTACAGGGGGCCGTACCGGGGAGCTGTTTTTT. It codes for CASSTTGGRTGELFF.